This T cell receptor beta chain was found in a study of identical twins. MiXCR was run by TCRdb on the 5' RACE reads, yielding one entry per CDR3 protein. In the table there are under 250,000 distinct CDR3 sequences, more than 9.5% of which are singletons. This clonotype was observed many times. Antigen specificity is unknown. The germline gives CDR1 MNHEY, CDR2 SMNVEV (reference sequence). This CDR3 contains 14 residues. The trim removed 7 bases at V and 2 bases at J, leaving 7 bases unmatched. Study-wide findings and caveats: Whereas memory repertoires showed no such difference, abundant cord blood beta clonotypes carried fewer insertions. Models underpredicted monozygotic twin sharing of out-of-frame TCR alpha.

This sample was shared with a second study, whose subject was yellow fever vaccine responses in identical twins.

V gene TRBV27 combines with J gene TRBJ2-5, with TRBD2 identical over 7 bases. What was sequenced was memory (CD45RO+) T cells sorted from blood. This sequence originates from a woman aged 18-29 years in good health. The DNA for the CDR3 is TGTGCCAGCAATACTGCCGGGGGGCAAGAGACCCAGTACTTC. Protein sequence: CASNTAGGQETQYF.